One sample yielded the 14 T cell receptor beta chains listed below, sequenced in a study of early T cells in non-severe SARS-CoV-2 infection. MiXCR, applied by TCRdb to the 5' RACE reads, yields one record per CDR3 protein. The profile shows about 98,000 distinct CDR3 sequences, around 10% of them singletons. Source material: whole blood. The source of these receptors is an adult who was a healthcare worker with PCR-confirmed SARS-CoV-2 infection or an uninfected control (not recorded which).

This clonotype was picked up a small number of times. The V and J genes are TRBV4-1 and TRBJ1-3; D call uncertain. The ends were cut back, 0 bases at V and 1 base at J, with 19 bases in the middle. This CDR3 contains 19 residues. Germline V gives CDR1 MGHRA, CDR2 YSYEKL. The CDR3 DNA sequence: TGCGCCAGCAGCCAAGATGGGGTTGGAGTGGTATTGTCTGGAAACACCATATATTTT. It yields the protein CASSQDGVGVVLSGNTIYF.

This clonotype was counted a few times. The V call is TRBV24-1, the J call TRBJ1-2; D is undetermined. The germline gives CDR1 KGHDR, CDR2 SFDVKD. This CDR3 spans 15 amino acids. V lost 1 base and J lost 2, with 10 bases in between. The CDR3 DNA reads as TGTGCCACCAGTGATTTAGTCGGGGTGAACTATGGCTACACCTTC. It is translated as CATSDLVGVNYGYTF.

CDR3 loop: CASSVVRDGYTF. The CDR3 DNA is TGTGCCAGCAGTGTGGTCCGGGATGGCTACACCTTC. The chain is built from TRBV2 and TRBJ1-2; D gene unclear. The germline gives CDR1 SNHLY, CDR2 FYNNEI. This CDR3 contains 12 residues. V gave up 4 bases and J gave up 6 bases, with 9 bases separating them.

In its sample, this clonotype was seen a few times. J is TRBJ1-1 and V is TRBV2; D may be TRBD1 (6 bases). The germline V and J ends were trimmed by 4 bases and 9 bases, with 18 bases remaining between them. Germline CDR1 reads SNHLY; CDR2 reads FYNNEI. The CDR3 covers 14 residues. The CDR3 nucleotides read TGTGCCAGCAGTGGCCCTACCAGGGGAGGGCAAGCTTTCTTT. Amino acid sequence: CASSGPTRGGQAFF.

The V call is TRBV29-1, the J call TRBJ1-2; 10 bases line up with TRBD1. V was clipped by 7 bases and J by 7 bases; unmatched bases: 6. The germline CDR1 and CDR2 sequences are SQVTM and ANQGSEA. The length of the CDR3 is 12 residues. The CDR3 here is CSARQGAVGYTF. Written as DNA, the CDR3 is TGCAGCGCGCGACAGGGGGCGGTTGGCTACACCTTC.

This clonotype was seen a few times. The chain has TRBV6-5 and TRBJ1-3; 7 nucleotides agree with TRBD1. The CDR3 runs to 15 residues. V shed 6 bases and J 0 bases; nucleotides not matched to a gene: 5. Per the germline V gene, CDR1 is MNHEY and CDR2 is SVGAGI. CDR3 DNA: TGTGCCAGCAGCCAGGACAGGTTCTCTGGAAACACCATATATTTT. It is translated as CASSQDRFSGNTIYF.

In nucleotides, the CDR3 is TGTGCCAGCAGCTTAGTAGGGGCGATTAGTGTCTATGGCTACACCTTC. Protein product: CASSLVGAISVYGYTF. The V and J genes are TRBV7-2 and TRBJ1-2, with D perhaps TRBD1 (5 bases). V lost 1 base and J 4 bases, leaving 16 bases between the germline ends. Germline CDR1 and CDR2: SGHTA and FQGNSA. The CDR3 loop spans 16 amino acids.

This clonotype has more than one count but fewer than ten. The chain is built from TRBV5-5 and TRBJ1-6; 7 nucleotides line up with TRBD1. Per the germline V gene, CDR1 is SGHKS and CDR2 is YYEKEE (reference sequence). The CDR3 loop spans 15 amino acids. With 4 bases clipped from V and 10 bases from J, the junction kept 11 bases outside the gene matches. The chain's CDR3 is CASSLTGALGSPLHF. CDR3 coding DNA: TGTGCCAGCAGCCTCACAGGGGCCCTTGGGTCACCCCTCCACTTT.

This clonotype was recorded at least ten times. The chain employs TRBV6-5 and TRBJ2-6; D is ambiguous. Germline assignment: CDR1 MNHEY and CDR2 SVGAGI. CDR3 length equals 13 residues. Trimming cost V 7 bases and J 0 bases, with 4 bases left between them. The CDR3 coding sequence is TGTGCCAGCACCGGCTCTGGGGCCAACGTCCTGACTTTC. It is translated as CASTGSGANVLTF.

This clonotype was counted at least ten times. The chain links TRBV5-1 to TRBJ2-7, with 12 bases lining up with TRBD2. The CDR3 has 17 residues. Germline trimming cut 4 bases from V and 0 bases from J; bases unmatched to any gene: 8. From germline, CDR1 is SGHRS and CDR2 YFSETQ. Here the CDR3 DNA reads TGCGCCAGCAGCCCCGGGACTAGCGGGCTTATCTCCTACGAGCAGTACTTC. This encodes CASSPGTSGLISYEQYF. Based on the CDR3 plus reference TRBV5-1 and TRBJ2-7, the full variable domain is KAGVTQTPRYLIKTRGQQVTLSCSPISGHRSVSWYQQTPGQGLQFLFEYFSETQRNKGNFPGRFSGRQFSNSRSEMNVSTLELGDSALYLCASSPGTSGLISYEQYFGPGTRLTVT.

This clonotype was counted only a few times. The V and J genes are TRBV20-1 and TRBJ1-1; weak D call: TRBD1 (5 bases). Trimming took off 6 bases at V and 0 bases at J, with 14 bases between the two ends. The length of the CDR3 is 14 residues. CDR1 and CDR2 (germline): DFQATT, SNEGSKA (reference sequence). The CDR3: CSAPGWGVNTEAFF. In DNA, the CDR3 is TGCAGTGCCCCAGGGTGGGGAGTGAACACTGAAGCTTTCTTT.

This clonotype was recorded a few times. The chain employs TRBV15 and TRBJ1-4; 9 bases match TRBD1. From germline, CDR1 is LNHNV and CDR2 YYDKDF (reference sequence). V shed 5 bases, J shed 8 bases, and the junction held 3 bases outside the gene matches. The CDR3 loop spans 13 amino acids. For the CDR3, the DNA is TGTGCCACCAGCGGGACAGGGAAGGAAAAACTGTTTTTT. This codes for CATSGTGKEKLFF.

This clonotype showed up many times. The rearrangement links TRBV6-5 to TRBJ1-1; 9 bases are a match to TRBD1. The CDR3 extends over 13 amino acids. Germline CDR1 is MNHEY and CDR2 is SVGAGI. Germline trimming cut 8 bases from V and 4 bases from J; bases unmatched to any gene: 5. CDR3 protein: CASRQQGATEAFF. DNA of the CDR3: TGTGCCAGCCGACAACAGGGGGCCACTGAAGCTTTCTTT.

In its sample, this clonotype was seen a few times. V is TRBV9 and J is TRBJ2-3; no clear D gene. The germline V gene encodes CDR1 SGDLS and CDR2 YYNGEE. The CDR3 is made up of 13 amino acids. The V end lost 4 bases, the J end lost 6 bases, and 12 bases lay between the germline ends. Here the CDR3 reads CASSTQPADTQYF. The CDR3 DNA sequence: TGTGCCAGCAGCACTCAACCGGCGGATACGCAGTATTTT.